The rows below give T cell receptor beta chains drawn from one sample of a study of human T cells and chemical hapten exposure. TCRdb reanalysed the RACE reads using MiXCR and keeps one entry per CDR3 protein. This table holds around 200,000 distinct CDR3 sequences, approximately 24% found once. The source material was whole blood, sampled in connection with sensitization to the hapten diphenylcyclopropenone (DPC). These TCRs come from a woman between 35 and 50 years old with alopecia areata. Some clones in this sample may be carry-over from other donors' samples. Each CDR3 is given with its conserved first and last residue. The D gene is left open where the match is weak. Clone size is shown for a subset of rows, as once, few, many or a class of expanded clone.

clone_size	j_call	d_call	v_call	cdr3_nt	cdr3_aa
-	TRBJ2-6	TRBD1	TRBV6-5	TGTGCCAGCAGTGGACAGGGGATTGGGGCCAACGTCCTGACTTTC	CASSGQGIGANVLTF
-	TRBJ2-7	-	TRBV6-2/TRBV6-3	TGTGCCAGCAGTCTAGGAGCGTCCGAGCAGTACTTC	CASSLGASEQYF
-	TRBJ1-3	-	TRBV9	TGTGCCAACAGCCCGAGACGCTCTGGAAACACCATATATTTT	CANSPRRSGNTIYF
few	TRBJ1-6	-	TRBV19	TGTGCCAGTAGTATAGGATTAACGACGGTGAATTCACCCCTCCACTTT	CASSIGLTTVNSPLHF
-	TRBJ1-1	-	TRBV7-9	TGTGCCAGCAGCTTAACCTGGACTAGTAGCACTGAAGCTTTCTTT	CASSLTWTSSTEAFF
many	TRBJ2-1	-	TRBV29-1	TGCAGCGTTGGAGGTCCCACCTCTTCTTACAATGAGCAGTTCTTC	CSVGGPTSSYNEQFF
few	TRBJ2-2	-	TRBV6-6	TGTGCCAGCAGTTACTCCCGGCCCGAAAACACCGGGGAGCTGTTTTTT	CASSYSRPENTGELFF
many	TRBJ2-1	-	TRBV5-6	TGTGCCAGCAGCTTGTGGGGTAATGAGCAGTTCTTC	CASSLWGNEQFF
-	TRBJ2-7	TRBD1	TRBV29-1	TGCAGCGTTGGAAACACCCAGATGACAGGGACCGACGAGCAGTACTTC	CSVGNTQMTGTDEQYF
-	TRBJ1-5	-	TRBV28	TGTGCCAGCAGGACCATCGACAGCCACAATCAGCCCCAGCATTTT	CASRTIDSHNQPQHF
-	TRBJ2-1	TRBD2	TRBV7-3	TGTGCCAGCAGCCCTCTGGCTAGCGGGATGAGGTATGGGGGCAATGAGCAGTTCTTC	CASSPLASGMRYGGNEQFF
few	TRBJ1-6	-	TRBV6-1	TGTGCCAGCAGTGAAGCTCCAGGGAGGGCCTATAATTCACCCCTCCACTTT	CASSEAPGRAYNSPLHF
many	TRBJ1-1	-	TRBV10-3	TGTGCCATCAGGACAGATAATCTGAACACTGAAGCTTTCTTT	CAIRTDNLNTEAFF
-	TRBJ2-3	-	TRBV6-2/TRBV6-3	TGTGCCAGCACTCGTCCGAGCACAGATACGCAGTATTTT	CASTRPSTDTQYF
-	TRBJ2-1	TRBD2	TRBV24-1	TGTGCCACCAGTGATTTGGGGACTAGCGCTGAAAATGAGCAGTTCTTC	CATSDLGTSAENEQFF
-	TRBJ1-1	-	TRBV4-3	TGCGCCAGCAGCCAAGACGCCCTGAGGTATACTGAAGCTTTCTTT	CASSQDALRYTEAFF
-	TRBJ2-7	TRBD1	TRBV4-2	TGTGCCAGCAGCCAACAAGCCGGGACAGGGAACGCCTACGAGCAGTACTTC	CASSQQAGTGNAYEQYF
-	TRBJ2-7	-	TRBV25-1	TGTGCCAGCAGTGAGGGCGGCGAGCAGTACTTC	CASSEGGEQYF
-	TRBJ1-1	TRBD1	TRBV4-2	TGTGCCAGCAGAAGACAGGGGGAGGACACTGAAGCTTTCTTT	CASRRQGEDTEAFF
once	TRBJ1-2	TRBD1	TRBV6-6	TGTGCCAGCAGTTCCTCGACAGGGTCCTATGGCTACACCTTC	CASSSSTGSYGYTF
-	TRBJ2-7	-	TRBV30	TGTGCCTGGAGTGTGATGGGTGGCGGGTACGAGCAGTACTTC	CAWSVMGGGYEQYF
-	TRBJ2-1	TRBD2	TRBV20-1	TGCAGTGCTAGCCACCCCTATCTGGGCGGGAGGTCCAATGAGCAGTTCTTC	CSASHPYLGGRSNEQFF
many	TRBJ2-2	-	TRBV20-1	TGCAGTGCTAGAGTACAGGGCGCCGGGGAGCTGTTTTTT	CSARVQGAGELFF
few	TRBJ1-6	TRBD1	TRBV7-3	TGTGCCAGCAGCTTAAGTGGCAGGGGGTCACCCCTCCACTTT	CASSLSGRGSPLHF
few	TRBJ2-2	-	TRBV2	TGTGCCAGCTTGGGGACGGGAAGAACCGGGGAGCTGTTTTTT	CASLGTGRTGELFF
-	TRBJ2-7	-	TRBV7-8	TGTGCCAGCAGCCCGAGGACCGACCACGAGCAGTACTTC	CASSPRTDHEQYF
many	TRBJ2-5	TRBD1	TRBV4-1	TGCGCCAGCAGCCAAGATTGGACAGGGGGCCGAGAGACCCAGTACTTC	CASSQDWTGGRETQYF
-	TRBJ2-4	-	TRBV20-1	TGCAGTGCTAGTGACGGCAAAAACATTCAGTACTTC	CSASDGKNIQYF
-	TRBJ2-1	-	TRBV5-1	TGCGCCAGCAGCTTGGGTAGCGGAGTCTACAATGAGCAGTTCTTC	CASSLGSGVYNEQFF
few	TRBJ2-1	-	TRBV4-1	TGCGCCAGCAGCCAAGATTCGCTGAGCTCCTACAATGAGCAGTTCTTC	CASSQDSLSSYNEQFF
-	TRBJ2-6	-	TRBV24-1	TGTGCCACCAGTCCGGGGACTGGGGCCAACGTCCTGACTTTC	CATSPGTGANVLTF
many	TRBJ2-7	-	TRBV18	TGTGCCAGCTCACCACGGGGACAATACGAGCAGTACTTC	CASSPRGQYEQYF
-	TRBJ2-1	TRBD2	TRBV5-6	TGTGCCAGCAGCTTCCGGGCGGGAGGATTCGATGAGCAGTTCTTC	CASSFRAGGFDEQFF
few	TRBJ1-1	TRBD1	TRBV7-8	TGTGCCAGCAGCTCAGGGGGACAGGGGCTGAACACTGAAGCTTTCTTT	CASSSGGQGLNTEAFF
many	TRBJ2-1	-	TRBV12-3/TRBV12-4	TGTGCCAGTGGCCCTGGTCGGGGCAATCCTGAGCAGTTCTTC	CASGPGRGNPEQFF
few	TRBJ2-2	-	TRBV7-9	TGTGCCAGCAGCTTCGACGTGTTGCTCGGGGAGCTGTTTTTT	CASSFDVLLGELFF
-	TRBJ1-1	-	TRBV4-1	TGCGCCAGCAGCCAAGGAAGAAGTTTAAGGCCGAACACTGAAGCTTTCTTT	CASSQGRSLRPNTEAFF
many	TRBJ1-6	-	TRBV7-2	TGTGCCAGCAGCTTAGCCGGGGGTTCACCCCTCCACTTT	CASSLAGGSPLHF
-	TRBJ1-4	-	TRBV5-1	TGCGCCAGCAGCTTGGCTCCTCAGGGGTCCGGTGAAAAACTGTTTTTT	CASSLAPQGSGEKLFF
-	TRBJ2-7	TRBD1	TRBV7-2	TGTGCCAGCAGCTTAGTTACAGGGGGTGGTTACGAGCAGTACTTC	CASSLVTGGGYEQYF
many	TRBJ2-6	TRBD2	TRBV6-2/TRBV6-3	TGTGCCAGCAGTCAACCGAGGACTAGCGGGAGAACTGGGGCCAACGTCCTGACTTTC	CASSQPRTSGRTGANVLTF
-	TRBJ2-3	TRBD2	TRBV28	TGTGCCAGCAGTTCCCACCGGACTAGCGGGATCACAGATACGCAGTATTTT	CASSSHRTSGITDTQYF
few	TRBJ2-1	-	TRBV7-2	TGTGCCAGCAGCCGGGTATTGAACTACAATGAGCAGTTCTTC	CASSRVLNYNEQFF
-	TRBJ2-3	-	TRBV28	TGTGCCAGCAGTCAATATTCAGATACGCAGTATTTT	CASSQYSDTQYF
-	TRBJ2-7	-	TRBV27	TGTGCCAGCAGCAAACCCGCCCTCCACGAGCAGTACTTC	CASSKPALHEQYF